The clone carrying this TCR beta chain was picked up a small number of times. Antigen specificity is unknown. This record comes from a study of cytotoxic CD8 clonotypes in ibrutinib-treated CLL. Across the whole study: Averaging across samples gave 255,043 productive templates and tens of thousands of productive rearrangements.

Method: immunoSEQ multiplex PCR; TCRdb's copy keeps in-frame clones and lacks some. The sample includes 250,000 or so clones, 60% to 75% of them seen just once. Study findings and constraints: Public clonotypes occurred uncommonly; on treatment, they contracted or remained stable.

Approximately 2 micrograms of genomic DNA (from cryopreserved PBMCs) were used for TCR beta libraries. From germline, CDR1 is MNHEY and CDR2 SVGAGI. Trimming took 3 bases from V and 8 from J, leaving 14 bases between them. CDR3 length: 14 residues. This sample comprised PBMCs, obtained after 24 months of ibrutinib treatment. This chain connects TRBV6-5 to TRBJ2-1, with D perhaps TRBD2 (5 bases). This TCR was recovered from a human donor with chronic lymphocytic leukemia. CDR3 region: CASSYSGRGDEQFF. DNA for the CDR3: TGTGCCAGCAGTTATAGTGGGAGAGGAGATGAGCAGTTCTTC.